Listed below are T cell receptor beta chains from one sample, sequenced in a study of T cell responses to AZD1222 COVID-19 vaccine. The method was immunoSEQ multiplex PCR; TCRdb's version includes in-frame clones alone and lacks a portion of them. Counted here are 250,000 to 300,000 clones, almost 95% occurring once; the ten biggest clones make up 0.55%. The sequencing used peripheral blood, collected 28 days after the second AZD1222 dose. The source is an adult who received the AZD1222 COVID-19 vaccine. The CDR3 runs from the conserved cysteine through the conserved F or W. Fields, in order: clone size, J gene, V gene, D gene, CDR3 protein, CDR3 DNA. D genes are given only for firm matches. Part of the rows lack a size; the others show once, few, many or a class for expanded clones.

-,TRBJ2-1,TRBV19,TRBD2,CASSTTSGRINEQFF,TGTGCCAGTAGTACGACTAGCGGGAGAATCAATGAGCAGTTCTTC
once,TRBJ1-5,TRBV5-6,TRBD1,CASSLGQGDYQPQHF,TGTGCCAGCAGCTTAGGACAGGGGGATTATCAGCCCCAGCATTTT
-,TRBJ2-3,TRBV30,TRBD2,CAWATGGGFGTQYF,TGTGCCTGGGCGACGGGGGGGGGCTTTGGTACGCAGTATTTT
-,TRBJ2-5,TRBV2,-,CASSGQGETQYF,TGTGCCAGCAGTGGTCAGGGGGAGACCCAGTACTTC
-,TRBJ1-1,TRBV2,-,CASSTGANTEAFF,TGTGCCAGCAGTACGGGTGCTAACACTGAAGCTTTCTTT
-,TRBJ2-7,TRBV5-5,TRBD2,CASSPRLAGASYEQYF,TGTGCCAGCTCCCCGAGACTAGCGGGGGCCTCCTACGAGCAGTACTTC
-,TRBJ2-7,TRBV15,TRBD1,CATSGRDRGHEQYF,TGTGCCACCAGCGGCCGGGACAGGGGCCACGAGCAGTACTTC
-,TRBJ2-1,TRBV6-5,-,CASSSLGFEQFF,TGTGCCAGCAGTTCCCTGGGTTTTGAGCAGTTCTTC
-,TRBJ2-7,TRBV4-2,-,CASSQERTPSYEQYF,TGTGCCAGCAGCCAAGAGAGAACTCCCTCCTACGAGCAGTACTTC
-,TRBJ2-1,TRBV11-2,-,CASSFSQYNEQFF,TGTGCCAGCAGCTTCAGTCAGTACAATGAGCAGTTCTTC
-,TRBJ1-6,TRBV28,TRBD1,CASSPGRTGSSYNSPLHF,TGTGCCAGCAGCCCAGGGAGGACAGGGAGCTCCTATAATTCACCCCTCCACTTT
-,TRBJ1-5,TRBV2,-,CASSGDIDVPQHF,TGTGCCAGCAGTGGGGACATCGACGTCCCCCAGCATTTT
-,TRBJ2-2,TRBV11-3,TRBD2,CASTERGTGELFF,TGTGCCAGCACCGAGCGGGGCACCGGGGAGCTGTTTTTT
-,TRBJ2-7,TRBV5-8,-,CASSLVSGYGNEQYF,TGTGCCAGCAGCTTGGTCTCGGGATATGGTAACGAGCAGTACTTC
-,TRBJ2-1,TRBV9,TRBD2,CASSVLAGDNEQFF,TGTGCCAGCAGCGTACTAGCGGGTGACAATGAGCAGTTCTTC
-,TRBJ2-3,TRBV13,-,CASSLRTGTDTQYF,TGTGCCAGCAGCTTACGGACTGGCACAGATACGCAGTATTTT
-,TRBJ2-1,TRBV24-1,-,CATSDFPGRDEQFF,TGTGCCACCAGTGATTTCCCCGGGCGGGATGAGCAGTTCTTC
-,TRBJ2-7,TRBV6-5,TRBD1,CASSTPGQGSYEQYF,TGTGCCAGCAGTACTCCGGGACAGGGGTCCTACGAGCAGTACTTC
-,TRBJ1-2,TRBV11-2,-,CASSYSSFYGYTF,TGTGCCAGCAGCTACTCAAGTTTTTATGGCTACACCTTC
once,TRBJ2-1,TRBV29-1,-,CSVQTDPYNEQFF,TGCAGCGTGCAGACAGACCCCTACAATGAGCAGTTCTTC
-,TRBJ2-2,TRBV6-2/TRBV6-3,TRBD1,CASSWDRHTGELFF,TGTGCCAGCAGTTGGGACAGACACACCGGGGAGCTGTTTTTT
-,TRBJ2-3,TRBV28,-,CASSVRSTDTQYF,TGTGCCAGCAGTGTCCGTAGCACAGATACGCAGTATTTT
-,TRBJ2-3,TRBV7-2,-,CASSSREVTDTQYF,TGTGCCAGCAGCTCCCGTGAGGTCACAGATACGCAGTATTTT
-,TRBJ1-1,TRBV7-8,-,CASSLTQGNTEAFF,TGTGCCAGCAGCTTAACACAGGGGAACACTGAAGCTTTCTTT
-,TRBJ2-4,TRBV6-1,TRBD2,CASSEIAGGVAKNIQYF,TGTGCCAGCAGTGAAATAGCGGGAGGGGTAGCCAAAAACATTCAGTACTTC
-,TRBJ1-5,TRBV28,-,CASSPVTGPIMGQPQHF,TGTGCCAGCAGTCCCGTGACGGGGCCGATCATGGGTCAGCCCCAGCATTTT
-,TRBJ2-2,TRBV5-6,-,CASSGALPTGELFF,TGTGCCAGCAGCGGGGCGCTACCCACCGGGGAGCTGTTTTTT
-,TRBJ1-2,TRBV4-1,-,CASSQEPGTVYGGYTF,TGCGCCAGCAGCCAAGAGCCTGGGACGGTTTACGGTGGCTACACCTTC